A selection of T cell receptor beta chains follows, all from one sample in a study of CD4 T cells in relation to SARS-CoV-2 and coronaviruses. The table came from immunoSEQ multiplex PCR; TCRdb's copy has only in-frame clones and leaves some out. Among 21,000 or so clones listed, over 65% were seen once. These receptors have no identified antigens. The specimen sequenced was CD4+ T cells from PBMCs, cultured in vitro. The receptor source for this set is a human donor in good health. Each CDR3 is given without its conserved first and last residue. Fields, in order: CDR3 protein, J gene, V gene.

CDR3aa: ASSDRGQSSGQPQH
j_gene: TRBJ1-5
v_gene: TRBV19

CDR3aa: ASSLAGLAGVVSYEQY
j_gene: TRBJ2-7
v_gene: TRBV7-8

CDR3aa: SGTASMNTEAF
j_gene: TRBJ1-1
v_gene: TRBV29-1

CDR3aa: ASSLAVDDEQY
j_gene: TRBJ2-7
v_gene: TRBV5-1

CDR3aa: SARWQVEAF
j_gene: TRBJ1-1
v_gene: TRBV20-1

CDR3aa: ASSPLGRKEF
j_gene: TRBJ2-1
v_gene: TRBV12-3/TRBV12-4

CDR3aa: ASSTTGEVYGYT
j_gene: TRBJ1-2
v_gene: TRBV19

CDR3aa: ASSFFANTEAF
j_gene: TRBJ1-1
v_gene: TRBV7-3

CDR3aa: AWSSATRRETQY
j_gene: TRBJ2-5
v_gene: TRBV30

CDR3aa: AWSVQEGPYEQY
j_gene: TRBJ2-7
v_gene: TRBV30

CDR3aa: AISGDVQETQY
j_gene: TRBJ2-5
v_gene: TRBV10-3

CDR3aa: AARALGGSYYEQY
j_gene: TRBJ2-7
v_gene: TRBV6-5

CDR3aa: ASSIADGWDTEAF
j_gene: TRBJ1-1
v_gene: TRBV5-4

CDR3aa: ASSPLDRNTEAF
j_gene: TRBJ1-1
v_gene: TRBV3-1/TRBV3-2

CDR3aa: ASSHSRTETYEQY
j_gene: TRBJ2-7
v_gene: TRBV23-1

CDR3aa: ASSPTVNYGYT
j_gene: TRBJ1-2
v_gene: TRBV7-6

CDR3aa: ASSPRGAPYNEQF
j_gene: TRBJ2-1
v_gene: TRBV11-3

CDR3aa: ASSPPPGLAGTGLQF
j_gene: TRBJ2-1
v_gene: TRBV3-1/TRBV3-2

CDR3aa: ASSETLGLAGETFNEQY
j_gene: TRBJ2-7
v_gene: TRBV6-1

CDR3aa: ASSPGGETQY
j_gene: TRBJ2-5
v_gene: TRBV12-3/TRBV12-4

CDR3aa: ASSFRDPGLKF
j_gene: TRBJ2-1
v_gene: TRBV6-5

CDR3aa: ASSPTGGSAGELF
j_gene: TRBJ2-2
v_gene: TRBV3-1/TRBV3-2

CDR3aa: ASSFTLGLKSYNEQF
j_gene: TRBJ2-1
v_gene: TRBV14

CDR3aa: ASRRGHEQY
j_gene: TRBJ2-7
v_gene: TRBV19

CDR3aa: ASRSRSQQETQY
j_gene: TRBJ2-5
v_gene: TRBV2

CDR3aa: ASSESEPPGTEAF
j_gene: TRBJ1-1
v_gene: TRBV2

CDR3aa: AWRAGGVDGYT
j_gene: TRBJ1-2
v_gene: TRBV30

CDR3aa: ASSPGRQAVLEPQH
j_gene: TRBJ1-5
v_gene: TRBV18

CDR3aa: ASSPPAYNEQF
j_gene: TRBJ2-1
v_gene: TRBV19

CDR3aa: ASSPRDQETQY
j_gene: TRBJ2-5
v_gene: TRBV18

CDR3aa: ASSFVGHQPFQEQY
j_gene: TRBJ2-7
v_gene: TRBV7-9

CDR3aa: ASSLRGGSGANVLT
j_gene: TRBJ2-6
v_gene: TRBV5-1

CDR3aa: ASSQVQQVGVYEQY
j_gene: TRBJ2-7
v_gene: TRBV4-2

CDR3aa: ASSQSGQGGEQY
j_gene: TRBJ2-7
v_gene: TRBV3-1/TRBV3-2

CDR3aa: AISPSGISVETQY
j_gene: TRBJ2-5
v_gene: TRBV10-3

CDR3aa: ASSPTFSYNEQF
j_gene: TRBJ2-1
v_gene: TRBV3-1/TRBV3-2

CDR3aa: ASSPTSGSSYNEQF
j_gene: TRBJ2-1
v_gene: TRBV7-9

CDR3aa: ASSEYRASGKFYNEQF
j_gene: TRBJ2-1
v_gene: TRBV12-1

CDR3aa: ATRAGSNNSPLH
j_gene: TRBJ1-6
v_gene: TRBV6-5

CDR3aa: ASSPGAQSNEQF
j_gene: TRBJ2-1
v_gene: TRBV18

CDR3aa: ASSERGTGYSGANVLT
j_gene: TRBJ2-6
v_gene: TRBV6-1

CDR3aa: ASSRKYEQY
j_gene: TRBJ2-7
v_gene: TRBV12-3/TRBV12-4

CDR3aa: ASSQVPGTISYEQY
j_gene: TRBJ2-7
v_gene: TRBV3-1/TRBV3-2

CDR3aa: ATSLSGSDTQY
j_gene: TRBJ2-3
v_gene: TRBV15

CDR3aa: ASSLSGNPAYEQY
j_gene: TRBJ2-7
v_gene: TRBV5-6

CDR3aa: ASSLGQGEQY
j_gene: TRBJ2-7
v_gene: TRBV5-6

CDR3aa: ASSATGPYEQY
j_gene: TRBJ2-7
v_gene: TRBV27

CDR3aa: ASSLGTGGFTEAF
j_gene: TRBJ1-1
v_gene: TRBV27

CDR3aa: SVELGGWGYT
j_gene: TRBJ1-2
v_gene: TRBV29-1

CDR3aa: ASSSLKDWTYEQY
j_gene: TRBJ2-7
v_gene: TRBV9

CDR3aa: ASSFQREGTKAKNIQY
j_gene: TRBJ2-4
v_gene: TRBV7-9